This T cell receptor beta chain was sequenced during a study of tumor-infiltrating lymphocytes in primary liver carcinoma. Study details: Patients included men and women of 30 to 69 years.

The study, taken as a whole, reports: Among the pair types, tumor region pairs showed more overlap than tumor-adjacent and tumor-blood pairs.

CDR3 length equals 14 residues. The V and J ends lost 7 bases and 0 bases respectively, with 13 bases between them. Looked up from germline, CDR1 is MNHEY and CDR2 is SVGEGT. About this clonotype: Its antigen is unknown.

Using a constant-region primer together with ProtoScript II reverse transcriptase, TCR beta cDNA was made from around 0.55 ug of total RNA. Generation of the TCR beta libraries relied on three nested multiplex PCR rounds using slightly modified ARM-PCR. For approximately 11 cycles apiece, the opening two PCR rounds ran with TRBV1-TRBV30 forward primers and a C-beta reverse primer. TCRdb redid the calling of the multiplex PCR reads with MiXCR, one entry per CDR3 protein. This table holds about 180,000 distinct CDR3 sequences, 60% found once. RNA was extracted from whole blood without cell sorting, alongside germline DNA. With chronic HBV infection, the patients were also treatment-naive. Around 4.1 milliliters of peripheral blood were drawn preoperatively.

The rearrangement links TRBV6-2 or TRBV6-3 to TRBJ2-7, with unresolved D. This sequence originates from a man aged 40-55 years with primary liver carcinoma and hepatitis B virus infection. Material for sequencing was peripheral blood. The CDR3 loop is CASTDDLISYEQYF. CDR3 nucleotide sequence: TGTGCCAGCACCGACGACTTAATCTCCTACGAGCAGTACTTC.